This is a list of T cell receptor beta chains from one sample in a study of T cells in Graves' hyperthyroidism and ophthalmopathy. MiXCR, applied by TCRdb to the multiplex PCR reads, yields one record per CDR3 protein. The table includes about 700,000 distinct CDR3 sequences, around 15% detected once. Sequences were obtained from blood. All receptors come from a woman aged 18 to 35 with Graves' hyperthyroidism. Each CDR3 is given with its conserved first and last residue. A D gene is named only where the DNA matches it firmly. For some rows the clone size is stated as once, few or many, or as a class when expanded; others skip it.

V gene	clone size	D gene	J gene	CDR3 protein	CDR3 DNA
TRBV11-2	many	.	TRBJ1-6	CASSLSGTAYSPLHF	TGTGCCAGCAGCTTGTCCGGGACCGCCTATTCACCCCTCCACTTT
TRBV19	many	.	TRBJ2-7	CASGTYEQYF	TGTGCCAGTGGAACTTACGAGCAGTACTTC
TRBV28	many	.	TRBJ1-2	CASSLNLMGGQAGYGYTF	TGTGCCAGCAGTTTAAATCTTATGGGGGGGCAGGCTGGGTATGGCTACACCTTC
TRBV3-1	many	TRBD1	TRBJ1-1	CASNQWTGGEAFF	TGTGCCAGCAACCAATGGACAGGGGGCGAAGCTTTCTTT
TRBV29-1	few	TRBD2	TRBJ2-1	CSVELAGGRSYNEQFF	TGCAGCGTTGAGCTAGCGGGAGGAAGATCCTACAATGAGCAGTTCTTC
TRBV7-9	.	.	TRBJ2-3	CANSASGSTDTQYF	TGTGCCAACAGCGCCAGCGGAAGCACAGATACGCAGTATTTT
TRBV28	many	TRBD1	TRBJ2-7	CASSLSKGAHEQYF	TGTGCCAGCAGTTTATCCAAGGGGGCCCACGAGCAGTACTTC
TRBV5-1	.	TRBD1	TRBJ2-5	CASSRGGGPLRETQYF	TGCGCCAGCAGCCGAGGGGGCGGGCCCCTAAGGGAGACCCAGTACTTC
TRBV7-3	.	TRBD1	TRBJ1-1	CASSHRRDRGRAEAFF	TGTGCCAGCAGCCACAGACGGGACAGGGGCAGGGCTGAAGCTTTCTTT
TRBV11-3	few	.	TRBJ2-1	CASSRYRDSSEQFF	TGTGCCAGCAGCCGATACAGGGATTCCAGTGAGCAGTTCTTC
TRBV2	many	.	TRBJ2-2	CASRGAGTGELFF	TGTGCCAGCAGGGGGGCGGGAACCGGGGAGCTGTTTTTT
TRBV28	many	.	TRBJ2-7	CASSSVREQYF	TGTGCCAGCAGTTCGGTTCGCGAGCAGTACTTC
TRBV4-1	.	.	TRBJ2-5	CASTNTGANRQETQYF	TGCGCCAGCACCAATACGGGAGCGAACCGCCAAGAGACCCAGTACTTC
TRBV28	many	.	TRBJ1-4	CASSIPDRNEKLFF	TGTGCCAGCAGTATTCCTGACAGAAATGAAAAACTGTTTTTT
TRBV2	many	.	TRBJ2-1	CASSEIWASNEQFF	TGTGCCAGCAGTGAAATATGGGCCTCCAATGAGCAGTTCTTC
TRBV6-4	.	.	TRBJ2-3	CACQMVDTQYF	TGTGCCTGCCAAATGGTGGATACGCAGTATTTT
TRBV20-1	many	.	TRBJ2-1	CSGKDLTHEQFF	TGCAGTGGGAAGGACCTTACCCATGAGCAGTTCTTC
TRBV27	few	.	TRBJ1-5	CASRGIIGNQPQHF	TGTGCCAGCAGGGGAATAATAGGCAATCAGCCCCAGCATTTT
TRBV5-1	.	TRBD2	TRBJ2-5	CASSLELAGAETQYF	TGCGCCAGCAGCTTGGAGCTAGCGGGAGCGGAGACCCAGTACTTC
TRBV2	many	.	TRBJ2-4	CASMELSRLAKNIQYF	TGTGCCAGCATGGAGCTTTCGCGTCTAGCCAAAAACATTCAGTACTTC
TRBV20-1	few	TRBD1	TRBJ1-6	CSASEQGALYNSPLHF	TGCAGTGCTAGCGAACAGGGGGCCCTCTATAATTCACCCCTCCACTTT
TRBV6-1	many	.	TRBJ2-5	CASSRGMFQETQYF	TGTGCCAGCAGTCGCGGGATGTTCCAAGAGACCCAGTACTTC
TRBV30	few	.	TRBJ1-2	CAWGRVSGYTF	TGTGCCTGGGGTAGGGTTTCTGGCTACACCTTC
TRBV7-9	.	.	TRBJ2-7	CASSFGQKLGNEQYF	TGTGCCAGCAGCTTCGGCCAGAAATTGGGTAACGAGCAGTACTTC